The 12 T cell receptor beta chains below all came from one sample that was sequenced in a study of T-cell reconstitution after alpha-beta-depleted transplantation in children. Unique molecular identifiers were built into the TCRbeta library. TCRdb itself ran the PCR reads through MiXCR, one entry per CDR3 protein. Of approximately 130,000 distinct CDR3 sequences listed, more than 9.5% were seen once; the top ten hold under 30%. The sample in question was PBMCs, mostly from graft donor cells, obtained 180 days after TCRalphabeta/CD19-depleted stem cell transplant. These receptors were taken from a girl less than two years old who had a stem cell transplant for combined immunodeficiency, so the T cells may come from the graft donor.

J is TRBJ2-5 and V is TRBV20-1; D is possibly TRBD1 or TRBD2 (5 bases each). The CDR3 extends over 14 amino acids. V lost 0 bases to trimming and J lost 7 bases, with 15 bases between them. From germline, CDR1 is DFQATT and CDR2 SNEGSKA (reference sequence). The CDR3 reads CSARDGAPRGTQYF. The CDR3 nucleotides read TGCAGTGCTAGAGATGGGGCTCCCCGGGGGACCCAGTACTTC.

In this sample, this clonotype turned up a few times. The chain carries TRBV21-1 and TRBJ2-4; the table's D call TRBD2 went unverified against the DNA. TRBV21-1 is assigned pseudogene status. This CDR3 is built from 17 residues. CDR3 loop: CASSKRAVGTAENIQYF. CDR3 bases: TGTGCCAGCAGCAAAAGGGCCGTCGGGACAGCGGAAAACATTCAGTACTTC.

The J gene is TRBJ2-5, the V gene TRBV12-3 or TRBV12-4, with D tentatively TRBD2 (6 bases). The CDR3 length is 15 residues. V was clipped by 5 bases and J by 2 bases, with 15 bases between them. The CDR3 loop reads CASSRPGGKQETQYF. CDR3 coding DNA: TGTGCCAGCAGTCGCCCTGGGGGGAAACAAGAGACCCAGTACTTC.

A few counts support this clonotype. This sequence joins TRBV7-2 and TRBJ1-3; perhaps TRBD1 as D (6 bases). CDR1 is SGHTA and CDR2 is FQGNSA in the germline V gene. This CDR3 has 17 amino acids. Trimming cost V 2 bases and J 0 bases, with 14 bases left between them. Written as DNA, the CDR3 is TGTGCCAGCAGCTTATTTGGACAGTTTAGCTCTGGAAACACCATATATTTT. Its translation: CASSLFGQFSSGNTIYF.

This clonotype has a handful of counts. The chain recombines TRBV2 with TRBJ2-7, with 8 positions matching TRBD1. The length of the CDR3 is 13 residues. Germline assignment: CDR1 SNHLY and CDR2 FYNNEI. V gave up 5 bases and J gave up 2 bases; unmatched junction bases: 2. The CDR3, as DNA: TGTGCCAGCAGTTCACAGGGGGCCTACGAGCAGTACTTC. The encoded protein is CASSSQGAYEQYF.

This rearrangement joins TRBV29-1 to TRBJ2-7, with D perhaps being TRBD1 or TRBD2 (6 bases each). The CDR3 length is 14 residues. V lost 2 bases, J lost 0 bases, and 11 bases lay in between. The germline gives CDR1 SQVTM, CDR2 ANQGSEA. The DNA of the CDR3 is TGCAGCGTTGAAAAGGAGGGGGGCTCCTACGAGCAGTACTTC. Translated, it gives CSVEKEGGSYEQYF.

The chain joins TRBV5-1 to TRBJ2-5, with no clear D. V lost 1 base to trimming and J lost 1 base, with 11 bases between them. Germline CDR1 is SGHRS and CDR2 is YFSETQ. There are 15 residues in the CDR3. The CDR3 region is CASSLSKGFQETQYF. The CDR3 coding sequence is TGCGCCAGCAGCTTGTCCAAAGGATTCCAAGAGACCCAGTACTTC.

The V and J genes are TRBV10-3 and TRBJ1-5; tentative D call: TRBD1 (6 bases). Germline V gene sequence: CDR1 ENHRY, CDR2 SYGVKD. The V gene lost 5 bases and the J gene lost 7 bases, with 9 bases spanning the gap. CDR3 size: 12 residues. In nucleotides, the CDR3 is TGTGCCATCAGTCCGGACAGCCAGCCCCAGCATTTT. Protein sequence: CAISPDSQPQHF.

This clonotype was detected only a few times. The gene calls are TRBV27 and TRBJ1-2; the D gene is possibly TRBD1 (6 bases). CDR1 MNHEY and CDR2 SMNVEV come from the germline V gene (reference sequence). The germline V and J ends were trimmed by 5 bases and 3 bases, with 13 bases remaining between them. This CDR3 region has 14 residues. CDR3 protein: CASSPDSLDYGYTF. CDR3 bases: TGTGCCAGCAGTCCGGACAGCTTGGACTATGGCTACACCTTC.

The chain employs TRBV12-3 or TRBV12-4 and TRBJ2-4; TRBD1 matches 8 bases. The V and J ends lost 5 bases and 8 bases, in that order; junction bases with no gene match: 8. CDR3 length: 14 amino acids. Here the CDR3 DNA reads TGTGCCAGCAGTCCGACAGGGGTGGGGGACATTCAGTACTTC. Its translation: CASSPTGVGDIQYF.

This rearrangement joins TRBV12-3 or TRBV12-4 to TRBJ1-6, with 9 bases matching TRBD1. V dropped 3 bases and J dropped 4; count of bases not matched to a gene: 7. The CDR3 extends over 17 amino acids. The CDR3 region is CASSFRTGDPYNSPLHF. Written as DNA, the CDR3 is TGTGCCAGCAGTTTCCGGACAGGGGACCCATATAATTCACCCCTCCACTTT.

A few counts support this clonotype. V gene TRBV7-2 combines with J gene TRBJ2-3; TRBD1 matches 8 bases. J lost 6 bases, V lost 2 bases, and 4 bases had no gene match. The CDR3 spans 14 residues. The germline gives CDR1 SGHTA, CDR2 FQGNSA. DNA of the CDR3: TGTGCCAGCAGCTTACAGGGGGCTAGGGATACGCAGTATTTT. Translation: CASSLQGARDTQYF.